These 8 T cell receptor beta chains were all obtained from the same sample, sequenced in a study of OX40 agonist ivuxolimab in advanced cancers. Repertoires were generated with immunoSEQ multiplex PCR, while TCRdb's copy carries only in-frame clones and drops some. The sample holds tens of thousands of clones, roughly 87% seen once. The sequenced sample was CD4+ or CD8+ T cells sorted from blood, obtained in a trial of the OX40 agonist ivuxolimab. The receptors originated from an adult with an advanced solid tumor such as melanoma, head and neck, liver or kidney cancer.

The V and J genes are TRBV6-1 and TRBJ1-2; 7 bases line up with TRBD1. Looked up from germline, CDR1 is MNHNS and CDR2 is SASEGT. V lost 11 bases to trimming and J lost 3 bases; unmatched junction nucleotides: 9. The CDR3 covers 13 residues. CDR3 in amino acids: CACTRQGDYGYTF. CDR3 in DNA: TGTGCCTGCACCCGGCAGGGGGACTATGGCTACACCTTC.

V is TRBV7-9 and J is TRBJ2-7; D is tentatively TRBD1 or TRBD2 (5 bases each). Germline V gene sequence: CDR1 SEHNR, CDR2 FQNEAQ (reference sequence). This CDR3 is built from 13 residues. V was clipped by 7 bases and J by 7 bases, with 17 bases between them. The CDR3 loop is CASTGQGEEEQYF. DNA for the CDR3: TGTGCCAGCACGGGGCAGGGTGAGGAAGAGCAGTACTTC.

This chain links TRBV7-2 with TRBJ1-1; no definite D call. Germline V CDR1 and CDR2: SGHTA, FQGNSA. The CDR3 sequence is 16 residues long. Between the trimmed V and J ends, which lost 2 bases and 0 bases, there was a span of 13 bases. The CDR3 region has the DNA TGTGCCAGCAGCTTACGGCGGACGAAGGTGAACACTGAAGCTTTCTTT. It yields the protein CASSLRRTKVNTEAFF.

The gene calls are TRBV5-1 and TRBJ2-2, with D possibly matching TRBD2 (5 bases). The CDR3 covers 16 residues. The V and J ends lost 0 bases and 4 bases respectively, with 13 bases between them. The germline CDR1 and CDR2 sequences are SGHRS and YFSETQ. The CDR3 reads CASSLGGVRATGELFF. In DNA, the CDR3 is TGCGCCAGCAGCTTGGGGGGAGTGAGGGCCACCGGGGAGCTGTTTTTT.

V gene TRBV7-3 combines with J gene TRBJ2-7; D uncertain. Trimming pared 5 bases from V and 3 bases from J, leaving 14 bases between. The length of the CDR3 is 14 residues. Germline V gene sequence: CDR1 SGHTA, CDR2 FQGTGA. The CDR3 coding sequence is TGTGCCAGCAGCCCTTTCGATGGGGACTACGAGCAGTACTTC. This sequence encodes CASSPFDGDYEQYF.

This clone appeared a few times. The rearrangement uses TRBV19 and TRBJ1-5, with D maybe TRBD1 (6 bases). The germline V and J ends were trimmed by 9 bases and 4 bases, with 10 bases remaining between them. CDR3 length: 12 residues. Germline V CDR1 and CDR2: LNHDA, SQIVND (reference sequence). The DNA for the CDR3 is TGTGCCAGCGGGGGGCTTAATCAGCCCCAGCATTTT. Encoded protein: CASGGLNQPQHF.

This clone came up a few times. The rearrangement uses TRBV2 and TRBJ2-2, with 8 bases identical to TRBD1. Germline trimming cut 4 bases from V and 6 bases from J; bases unmatched to any gene: 7. This CDR3 region has 15 residues. In germline, CDR1 is SNHLY, CDR2 FYNNEI. DNA of the CDR3: TGTGCCAGCAGTGGGACAGGGCAGCTCTCCGGGGAGCTGTTTTTT. Its translation is CASSGTGQLSGELFF.

The chain's CDR3 is CASIVGGSSYEQYF. The CDR3 coding sequence is TGTGCCAGCATTGTGGGGGGGAGCTCCTACGAGCAGTACTTC. The chain combines TRBV28 with TRBJ2-7, with 7 bases lining up with TRBD2. CDR3 length: 14 residues. Germline V gives CDR1 MDHEN, CDR2 SYDVKM. V shed 7 bases and J 0 bases; nucleotides not matched to a gene: 6. The variable domain in full, with the rest retrieved from reference TRBV28 and TRBJ2-7, is DVKVTQSSRYLVKRTGEKVFLECVQDMDHENMFWYRQDPGLGLRLIYFSYDVKMKEKGDIPEGYSVSREKKERFSLILESASTNQTSMYLCASIVGGSSYEQYFGPGTRLTVT.